Sequencing of this TCR beta chain was carried out in a study of CD8 T cells in ankylosing spondylitis. Study-level points and caveats: Researchers reportedly found disease-linked clones significantly enriched in matched ankylosing spondylitis synovial fluid. Previously reported in reactive arthritis synovial fluid and blood were some of the motif variants. What appeared characteristic of ankylosing spondylitis blood was a TCR beta motif of several highly homologous variants.

The germline CDR1 and CDR2 sequences are LGHNT and FRNRAP. CDR3 length equals 15 residues. Trimming at V came to 0 bases and at J to 7 bases, leaving 6 bases not matched to a gene. TCRdb redid the calling of the 5' RACE reads with MiXCR, one entry per CDR3 protein. This table holds about 39,000 distinct CDR3 sequences, around a tenth found once. This clonotype was seen repeatedly, ten times or more. Its matching antigen is unknown. The sequencing input was blood, either unsorted or a sorted T cell fraction (not recorded which). The sequence was obtained from a male donor with ankylosing spondylitis or in good health (not recorded which). This chain uses TRBV12-5 with TRBJ2-1; 7 nucleotides align to TRBD2. The CDR3 spells CASGLVGGRLNEQFF. The CDR3, as DNA: TGTGCTAGTGGTTTGGTTGGCGGGAGATTAAATGAGCAGTTCTTC.